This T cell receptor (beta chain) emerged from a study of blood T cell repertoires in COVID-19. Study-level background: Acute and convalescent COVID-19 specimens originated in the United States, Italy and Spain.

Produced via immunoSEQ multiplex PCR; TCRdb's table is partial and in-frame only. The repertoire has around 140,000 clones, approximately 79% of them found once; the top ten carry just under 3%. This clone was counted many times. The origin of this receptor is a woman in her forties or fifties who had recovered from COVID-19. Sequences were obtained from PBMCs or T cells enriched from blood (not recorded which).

The CDR3 bases are TGTGCCAGCAGCTTGCTTATCTACGAGCAGTACTTC. Encoded protein: CASSLLIYEQYF. The chain employs TRBV5-5 and TRBJ2-7; D call uncertain. The CDR3 totals 12 residues. Germline assignment: CDR1 SGHKS and CDR2 YYEKEE (reference sequence). Trimming removed 1 base from V and 3 bases from J, with 5 bases in between.